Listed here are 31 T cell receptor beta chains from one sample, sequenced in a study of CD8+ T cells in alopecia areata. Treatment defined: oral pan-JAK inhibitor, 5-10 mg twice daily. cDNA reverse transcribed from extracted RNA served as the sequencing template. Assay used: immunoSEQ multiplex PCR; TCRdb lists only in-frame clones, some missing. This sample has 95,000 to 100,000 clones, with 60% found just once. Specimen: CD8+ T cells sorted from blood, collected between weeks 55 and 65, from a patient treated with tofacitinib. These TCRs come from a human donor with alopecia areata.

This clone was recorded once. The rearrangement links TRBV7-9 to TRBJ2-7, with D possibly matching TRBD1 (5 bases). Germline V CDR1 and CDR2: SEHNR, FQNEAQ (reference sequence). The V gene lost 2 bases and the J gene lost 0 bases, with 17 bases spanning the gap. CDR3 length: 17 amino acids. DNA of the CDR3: TGTGCCAGCAGCTTACGATTTCGAGGCAGGGTCTCCTACGAGCAGTACTTC. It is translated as CASSLRFRGRVSYEQYF. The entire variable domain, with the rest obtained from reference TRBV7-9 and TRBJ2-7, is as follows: DTGVSQNPRHKITKRGQNVTFRCDPISEHNRLYWYRQTLGQGPEFLTYFQNEAQLEKSRLLSDRFSAERPKGSFSTLEIQRTEQGDSAMYLCASSLRFRGRVSYEQYFGPGTRLTVT.

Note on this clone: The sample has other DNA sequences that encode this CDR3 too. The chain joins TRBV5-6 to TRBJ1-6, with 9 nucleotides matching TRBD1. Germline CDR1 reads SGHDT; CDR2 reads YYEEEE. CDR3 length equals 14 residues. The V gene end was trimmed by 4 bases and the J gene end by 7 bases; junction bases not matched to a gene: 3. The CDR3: CASSAGTGNSPLHF. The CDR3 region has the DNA TGTGCCAGCAGCGCCGGGACAGGGAATTCACCCCTCCACTTT.

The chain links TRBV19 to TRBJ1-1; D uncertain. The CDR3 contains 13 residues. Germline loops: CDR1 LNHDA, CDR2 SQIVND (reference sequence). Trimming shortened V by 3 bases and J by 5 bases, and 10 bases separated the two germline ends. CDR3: CASSMGAGTEAFF. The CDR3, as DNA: TGTGCCAGTAGTATGGGAGCTGGTACTGAAGCTTTCTTT.

The CDR3: CASSRLQQGQGDEQYF. As DNA, the CDR3 is TGTGCCAGCAGCCGACTCCAACAGGGACAGGGCGACGAGCAGTACTTC. The chain recombines TRBV6-6 with TRBJ2-7, with TRBD1 identical over 9 bases. CDR3 length equals 16 residues. J was trimmed by 5 bases and V by 6 bases; bases with no gene match: 14. From germline, CDR1 is MNHNY and CDR2 SVGAGI (reference sequence).

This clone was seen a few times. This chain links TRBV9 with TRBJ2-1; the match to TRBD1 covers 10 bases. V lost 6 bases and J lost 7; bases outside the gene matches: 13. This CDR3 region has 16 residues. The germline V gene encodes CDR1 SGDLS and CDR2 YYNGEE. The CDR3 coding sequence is TGTGCCAGCAACGAATTCGCGAGGGGACAGGGGAATGAGCAGTTCTTC. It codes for CASNEFARGQGNEQFF.

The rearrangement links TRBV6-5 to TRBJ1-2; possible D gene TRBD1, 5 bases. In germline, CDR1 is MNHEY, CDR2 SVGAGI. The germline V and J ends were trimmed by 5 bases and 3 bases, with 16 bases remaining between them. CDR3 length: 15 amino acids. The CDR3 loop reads CASSTRGGEDYGYTF. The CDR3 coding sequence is TGTGCCAGCAGTACCCGCGGAGGGGAAGACTATGGCTACACCTTC.

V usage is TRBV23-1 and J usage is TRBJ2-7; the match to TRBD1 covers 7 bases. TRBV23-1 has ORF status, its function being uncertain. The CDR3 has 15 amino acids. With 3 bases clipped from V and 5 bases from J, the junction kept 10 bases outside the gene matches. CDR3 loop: CASSQGGWQGDEQYF. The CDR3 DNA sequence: TGCGCCAGCAGTCAGGGTGGGTGGCAGGGGGACGAGCAGTACTTC.

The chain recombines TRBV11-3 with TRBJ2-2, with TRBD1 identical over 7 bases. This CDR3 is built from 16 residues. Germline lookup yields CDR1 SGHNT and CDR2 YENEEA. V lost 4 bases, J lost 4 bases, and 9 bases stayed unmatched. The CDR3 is CASSSHTGDTTGELFF. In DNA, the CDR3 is TGTGCCAGCAGCTCCCATACAGGGGACACCACCGGGGAGCTGTTTTTT.

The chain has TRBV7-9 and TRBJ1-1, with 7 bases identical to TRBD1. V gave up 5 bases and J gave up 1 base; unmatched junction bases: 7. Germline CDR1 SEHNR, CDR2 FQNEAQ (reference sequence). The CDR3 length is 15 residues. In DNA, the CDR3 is TGTGCCAGCAGCACCACCAGGGGGTCGAACACTGAAGCTTTCTTT. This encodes CASSTTRGSNTEAFF.

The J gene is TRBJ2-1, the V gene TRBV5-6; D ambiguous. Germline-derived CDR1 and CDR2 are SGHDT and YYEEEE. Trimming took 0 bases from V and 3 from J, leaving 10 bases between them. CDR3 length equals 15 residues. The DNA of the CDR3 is TGTGCCAGCAGCTTGGGTGTCAGCCTCTACAATGAGCAGTTCTTC. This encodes CASSLGVSLYNEQFF.

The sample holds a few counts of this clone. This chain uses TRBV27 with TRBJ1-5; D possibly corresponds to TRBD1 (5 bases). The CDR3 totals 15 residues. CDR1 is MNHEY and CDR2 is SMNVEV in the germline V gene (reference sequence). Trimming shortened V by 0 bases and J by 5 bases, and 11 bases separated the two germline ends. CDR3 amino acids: CASSLSIARDQPQHF. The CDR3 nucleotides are TGTGCCAGCAGTTTATCGATTGCCAGGGATCAGCCCCAGCATTTT.

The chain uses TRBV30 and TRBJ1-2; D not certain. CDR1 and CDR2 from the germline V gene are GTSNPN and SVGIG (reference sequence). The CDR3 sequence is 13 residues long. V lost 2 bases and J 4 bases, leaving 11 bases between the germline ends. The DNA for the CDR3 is TGTGCCTGGAGTTCAACGGACCCCTATGGCTACACCTTC. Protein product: CAWSSTDPYGYTF.

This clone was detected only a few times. This CDR3 is CASSSRIETGQVYEQYF. CDR3 bases: TGTGCCAGCAGCTCTAGGATTGAGACGGGACAGGTCTACGAGCAGTACTTC. This chain joins TRBV7-9 and TRBJ2-7, with 8 bases matching TRBD1. V shed 4 bases, J shed 3 bases, and the junction held 14 bases outside the gene matches. Germline V gene sequence: CDR1 SEHNR, CDR2 FQNEAQ (reference sequence). The CDR3 length is 17 residues.

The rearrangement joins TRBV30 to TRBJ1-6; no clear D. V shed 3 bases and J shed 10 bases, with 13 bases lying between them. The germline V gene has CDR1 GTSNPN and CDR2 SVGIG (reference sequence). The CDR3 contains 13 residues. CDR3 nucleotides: TGTGCCTGGAGCCGGGATAAACTCTCACCCCTCCACTTT. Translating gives CAWSRDKLSPLHF.

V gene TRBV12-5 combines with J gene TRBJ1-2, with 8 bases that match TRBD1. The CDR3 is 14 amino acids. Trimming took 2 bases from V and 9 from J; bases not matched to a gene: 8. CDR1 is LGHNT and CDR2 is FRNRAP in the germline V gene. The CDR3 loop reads CASGLPGTGGSYTF. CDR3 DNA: TGTGCTAGTGGTTTGCCAGGGACAGGCGGTAGCTACACCTTC.

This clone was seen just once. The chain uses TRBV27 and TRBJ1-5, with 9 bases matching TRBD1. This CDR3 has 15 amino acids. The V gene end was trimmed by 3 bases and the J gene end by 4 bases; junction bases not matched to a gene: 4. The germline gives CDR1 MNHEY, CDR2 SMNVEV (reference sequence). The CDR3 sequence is CASSLGQGFNQPQHF. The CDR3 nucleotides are TGTGCCAGCAGTTTGGGACAGGGCTTTAATCAGCCCCAGCATTTT.

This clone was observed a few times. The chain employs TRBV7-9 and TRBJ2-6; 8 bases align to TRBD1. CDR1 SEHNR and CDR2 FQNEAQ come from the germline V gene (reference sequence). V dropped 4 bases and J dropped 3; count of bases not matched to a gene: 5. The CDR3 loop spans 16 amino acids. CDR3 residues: CASSSGQVDGANVLTF. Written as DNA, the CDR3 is TGTGCCAGCAGCTCGGGACAGGTGGATGGGGCCAACGTCCTGACTTTC.

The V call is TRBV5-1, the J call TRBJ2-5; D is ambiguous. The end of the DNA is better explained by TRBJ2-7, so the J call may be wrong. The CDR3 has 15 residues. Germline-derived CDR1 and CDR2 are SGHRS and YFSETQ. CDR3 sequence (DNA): TGCGCCAGCAGCTTGAGCCCCAATTTTCCCTACGAGCAGTACTTC. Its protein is CASSLSPNFPYEQYF.

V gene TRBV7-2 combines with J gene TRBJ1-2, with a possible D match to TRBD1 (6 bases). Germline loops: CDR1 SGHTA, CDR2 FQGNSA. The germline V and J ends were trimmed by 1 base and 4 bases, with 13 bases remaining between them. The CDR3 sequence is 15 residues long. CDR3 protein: CASSLVAGEVYGYTF. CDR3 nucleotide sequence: TGTGCCAGCAGCTTAGTGGCAGGGGAGGTCTATGGCTACACCTTC. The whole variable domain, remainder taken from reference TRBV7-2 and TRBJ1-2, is GAGVSQSPSNKVTEKGKDVELRCDPISGHTALYWYRQSLGQGLEFLIYFQGNSAPDKSGLPSDRFSAERTGGSVSTLTIQRTQQEDSAVYLCASSLVAGEVYGYTFGSGTRLTVV.

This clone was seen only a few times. The chain's CDR3 is CASSSNRGEAGNTIYF. The CDR3 region has the DNA TGTGCCAGCAGCTCAAACAGGGGCGAAGCTGGAAACACCATATATTTT. The chain recombines TRBV7-9 with TRBJ1-3; 7 bases align to TRBD1. The CDR3 sequence is 16 residues long. The ends lost 4 bases at V and 2 bases at J; junction bases unmatched: 8. Germline V gene data show CDR1 as SEHNR and CDR2 as FQNEAQ (reference sequence). Using reference TRBV7-9 and TRBJ1-3 for the parts outside the CDR3, the full variable domain is DTGVSQNPRHKITKRGQNVTFRCDPISEHNRLYWYRQTLGQGPEFLTYFQNEAQLEKSRLLSDRFSAERPKGSFSTLEIQRTEQGDSAMYLCASSSNRGEAGNTIYFGEGSWLTVV.

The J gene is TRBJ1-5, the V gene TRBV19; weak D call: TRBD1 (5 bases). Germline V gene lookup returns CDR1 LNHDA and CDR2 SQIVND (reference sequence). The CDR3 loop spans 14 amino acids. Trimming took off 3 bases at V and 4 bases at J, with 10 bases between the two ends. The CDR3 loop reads CASSMGRENQPQHF. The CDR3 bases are TGTGCCAGTAGTATGGGACGGGAGAATCAGCCCCAGCATTTT.

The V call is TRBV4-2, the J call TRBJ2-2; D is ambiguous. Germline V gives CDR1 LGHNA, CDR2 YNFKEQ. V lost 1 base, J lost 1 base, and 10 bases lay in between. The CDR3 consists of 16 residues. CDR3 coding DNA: TGTGCCAGCAGCCAAGCCCTGGATTTGAACACCGGGGAGCTGTTTTTT. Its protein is CASSQALDLNTGELFF.

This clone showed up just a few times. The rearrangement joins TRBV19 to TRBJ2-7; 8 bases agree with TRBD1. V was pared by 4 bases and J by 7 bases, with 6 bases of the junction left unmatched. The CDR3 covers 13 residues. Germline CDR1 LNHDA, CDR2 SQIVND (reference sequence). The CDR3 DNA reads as TGTGCCAGTAGTACGTCCCGGGACAGGGAGCAGTACTTC. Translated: CASSTSRDREQYF.

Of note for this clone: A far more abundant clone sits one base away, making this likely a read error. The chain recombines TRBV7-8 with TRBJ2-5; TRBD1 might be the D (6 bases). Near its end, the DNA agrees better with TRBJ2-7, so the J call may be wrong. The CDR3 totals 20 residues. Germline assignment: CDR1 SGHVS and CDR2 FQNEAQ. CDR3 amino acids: CTSSSLAARGQQGPTYEQYF. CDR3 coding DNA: TGTACCAGCAGCTCGCTAGCCGCCCGAGGACAGCAGGGGCCTACCTACGAGCAGTACTTC.

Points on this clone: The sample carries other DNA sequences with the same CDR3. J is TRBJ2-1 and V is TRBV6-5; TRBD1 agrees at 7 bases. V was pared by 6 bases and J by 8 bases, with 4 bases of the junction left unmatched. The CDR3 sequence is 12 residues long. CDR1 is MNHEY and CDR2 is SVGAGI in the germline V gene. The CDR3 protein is CASSPDRDEQFF. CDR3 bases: TGTGCCAGCAGCCCCGACAGGGATGAGCAGTTCTTC.

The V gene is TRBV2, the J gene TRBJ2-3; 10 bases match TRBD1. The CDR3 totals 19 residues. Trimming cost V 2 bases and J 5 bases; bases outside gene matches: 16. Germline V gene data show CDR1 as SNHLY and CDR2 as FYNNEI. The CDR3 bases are TGTGCCAGCAGTGAAACCTTATATAGTCCGACAGGGGGCGTAGATACGCAGTATTTT. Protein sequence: CASSETLYSPTGGVDTQYF.

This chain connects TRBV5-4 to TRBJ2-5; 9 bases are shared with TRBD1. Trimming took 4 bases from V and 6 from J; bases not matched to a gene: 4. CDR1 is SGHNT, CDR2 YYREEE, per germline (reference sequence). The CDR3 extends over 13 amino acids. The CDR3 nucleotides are TGTGCCAGCAGCCAAGACAGGGGGAAGACCCAGTACTTC. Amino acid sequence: CASSQDRGKTQYF. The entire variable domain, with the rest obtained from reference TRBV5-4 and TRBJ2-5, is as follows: ETGVTQSPTHLIKTRGQQVTLRCSSQSGHNTVSWYQQALGQGPQFIFQYYREEENGRGNFPPRFSGLQFPNYSSELNVNALELDDSALYLCASSQDRGKTQYFGPGTRLLVL.

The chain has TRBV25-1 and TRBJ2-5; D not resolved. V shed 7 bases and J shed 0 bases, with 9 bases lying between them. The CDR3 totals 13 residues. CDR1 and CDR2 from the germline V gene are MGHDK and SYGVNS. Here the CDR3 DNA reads TGTGCCAGCACTAACTCCTACCAAGAGACCCAGTACTTC. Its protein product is CASTNSYQETQYF.

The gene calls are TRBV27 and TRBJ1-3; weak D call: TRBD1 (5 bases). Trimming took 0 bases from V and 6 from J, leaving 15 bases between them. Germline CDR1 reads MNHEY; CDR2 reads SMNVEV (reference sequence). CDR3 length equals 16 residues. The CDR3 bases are TGTGCCAGCAGTTTATCGCCGGGGACGGCTCCAAACACCATATATTTT. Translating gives CASSLSPGTAPNTIYF.

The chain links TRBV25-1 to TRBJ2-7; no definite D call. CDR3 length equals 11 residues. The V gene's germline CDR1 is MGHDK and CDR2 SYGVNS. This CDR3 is CAAGTSYEQYF. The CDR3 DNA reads TGTGCGGCAGGCACGTCCTACGAGCAGTACTTC.

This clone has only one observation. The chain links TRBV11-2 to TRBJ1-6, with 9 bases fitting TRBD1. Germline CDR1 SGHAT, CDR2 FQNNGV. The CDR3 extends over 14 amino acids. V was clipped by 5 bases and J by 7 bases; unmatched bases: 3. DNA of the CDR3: TGTGCCAGCAGCCGGACAGGGGAGAATTCACCCCTCCACTTT. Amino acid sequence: CASSRTGENSPLHF. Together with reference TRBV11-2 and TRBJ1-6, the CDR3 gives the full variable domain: EAGVAQSPRYKIIEKRQSVAFWCNPISGHATLYWYQQILGQGPKLLIQFQNNGVVDDSQLPKDRFSAERLKGVDSTLKIQPAKLEDSAVYLCASSRTGENSPLHFGNGTRLTVT.